Reported below is one TCR beta chain. The antigen it binds to is not known. No base-level quality is on record; no much larger clone is a single base apart. These data belong to a study of shared clonotypes between healthy human individuals (dated by TCRdb to about 2020). In the study overall: The cohort comprised a couple of women and a few men aged 18 to 49 years. Per donor, three plates each were used for CD4 naive and CD4 memory, two for CD8 naive, and one for CD8 memory. To estimate repertoire size and how much clonotypes are shared between individuals, the study performed deep sequencing of blood TCR repertoires from a few healthy adults. Different laboratories and diverse techniques were used to prepare libraries and sequence TCR repertoires, to increase sequencing depth and limit assay-specific biases. Between about 0.9 and 8.9 billion PBMCs per donor were obtained by leukapheresis. Broad study findings and their caveats: Larger estimated clonotype richness was generally found for naive subsets than for memory subsets. Based on pairwise subsampling, the degree of clonotype sharing among donors was expected to be affected by sequencing depth. Incomplete sequencing was indicated by rarefaction of sorted-subset datasets, despite the large sequencing depth. The genetic and exposure-history diversity represented was limited by the small number of donors. Compared with non-shared clonotypes, clonotypes shared by all four sorted-subset donors had higher generation probabilities. When a handful of donors were compared, the shared fraction of clonotypes was around 5% for naive CD4, 3.5% to 4% for naive CD8, 2% to 2.5% for memory CD4, and under 0.5% for memory CD8. Only blood was sampled, and tissue TCR repertoires likely differ from those in blood.

Taken from the germline V gene, the CDR1 and CDR2 loops are SGDLS and YYNGEE. Counted from cysteine to phenylalanine, this CDR3 has 16 amino acids. Of all the DNA, just the CDR3 is kept, 48 bases in frame from base 1. At the junction V is shortened by 4 bases and J by 0 bases, with 13 bases in between. Donors were healthy HIV-negative adults with no recently reported acute infections or vaccinations. All donors were Caucasian adults living in Nashville, Tennessee, USA. CD4+ T cells were enriched through magnetic negative selection, after which naive cells were positively selected on CD45RA and the remaining negative fraction served as the memory subset. Blood was collected by leukapheresis, and PBMCs were isolated by Ficoll-Histopaque density gradient centrifugation and then cryopreserved in liquid nitrogen vapor phase. Purity and quantity of every magnetically sorted T cell population were checked by analytical flow cytometry. From each sorted fraction, genomic DNA was isolated and quantified by UV absorbance on a Nanodrop 2000c.

TCR CDR3 regions were amplified from genomic DNA by multiplex PCR using the deep immunoSEQ assay. For each cell subset, the extracted genomic DNA was distributed evenly across all wells of several immunoSEQ 96-well plates, and each plate served as one replicate. For sorted subsets, around 200 ng genomic DNA, equal to some 30,000 T cell genomes, was loaded into each replicate PCR. The purified libraries were quantified using a Qubit 3.0 fluorometer, sized with a Bioanalyzer 2100, and then quantified again using the KAPA Library Quantification kit. Every immunoSEQ 96-well plate was sequenced on a dedicated single-read 150-cycle Illumina NextSeq 550 flow cell. In the paper's pipeline: The immunoSEQ output contained only junctional sequences without quality scores, so filtering could not match that applied to full-length reads. Sequences were annotated with PyIR, a Python wrapper for IgBLAST v1.9, using IMGT germline references to assign V/J genes and CDR3. Any read was removed if the V/J assignment was weak (E-value above 1e-6), the CDR3 was missing, or the read contained stop codons, out-of-frame junctions, or ambiguous translated residues. V3J clonotypes were defined as sequences sharing the same inferred V gene, J gene, and CDR3 amino acid sequence. To compute the percentage overlap between repertoires, the number of shared unique clonotypes was divided by the size of the smaller repertoire. Three approaches were used to assess repertoire richness: RTK rarefaction, the Chao1 estimator, and Recon v2.1 estimates of unobserved clonotypes. Generation probabilities for all TCRbeta clonotypes obtained by the gDNA method from a handful of donors were computed using OLGA. TCRdb's version of the immuneACCESS table is confined to in-frame rearrangements and falls short of the full clone set. An unresolved V gene accounts for under half of the shortfall where checked; the remainder is of unknown origin. That table supplies the V and J calls and clone size; D and trimming were determined from the DNA. The sample table shows roughly 2,500,000 clones, and roughly 93% are seen once. About 0.39% of the sample comes from the top ten.

The receptor was isolated from a young man in good health. Some clones in this sample may be carry-over from other donors' samples. The sequence joins TRBV9 to TRBJ2-2; the D gene identity is not certain. Sequenced sample: naive CD4+ T cells from PBMCs. The intended sense of this specimen's cell subset or site label: CD45RA+ positively selected. The nucleotide sequence is given as TGTGCCAGCAGCCCTTTTAGTTCGCCGAACACCGGGGAGCTGTTTTTT. It translates as CASSPFSSPNTGELFF.